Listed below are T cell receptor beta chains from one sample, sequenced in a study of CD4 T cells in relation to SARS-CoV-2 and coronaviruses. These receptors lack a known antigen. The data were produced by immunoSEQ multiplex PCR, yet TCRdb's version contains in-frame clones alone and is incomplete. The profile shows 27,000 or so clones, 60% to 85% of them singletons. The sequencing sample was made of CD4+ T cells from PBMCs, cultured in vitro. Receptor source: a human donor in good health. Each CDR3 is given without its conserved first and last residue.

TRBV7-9 ASTSIEKLF
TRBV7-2 ASSSYGGQQY
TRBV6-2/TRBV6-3 ASSPIPDRNYGYT
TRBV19 ASSRTPFSPY
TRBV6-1 ASSKTTGSTDTQY
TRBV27 ASAPSRGETEAF
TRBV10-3 AISGNGAGEKLF
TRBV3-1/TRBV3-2 ASSQDDTRLNTEAF
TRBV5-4 ASTTQGHILETQY
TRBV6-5 ASSYSELTPYGYT
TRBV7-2 ASRQTGGQTHEQY
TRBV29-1 SVEGRGEKLF
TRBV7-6 ASSQYKGISGELF
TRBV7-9 ASSLSDRVKQY
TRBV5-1 ASSPGQSKYGYT
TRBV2 ASGRVGQGPY
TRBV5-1 ASSPGARHTQY
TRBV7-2 ASSLALGGFGTEAF
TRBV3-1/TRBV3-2 ASSQATGGVGNTIY
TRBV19 ASSPRGAGLGETQY
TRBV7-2 ASSLGHGTEAF
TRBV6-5 ASSYSAGGSYGYT
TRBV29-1 SGQQGGGTEAF
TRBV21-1 ASSIGWRRGMYGGYT
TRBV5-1 ASSISERFNEQF
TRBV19 ASSIDRGRPYEQY
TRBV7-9 ASSSGHVNEKLF
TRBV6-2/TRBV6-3 ASSYGGENTEAF
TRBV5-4 ASSLDLYNSPLH
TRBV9 ASSVVGIPGDEQY
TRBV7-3 ASSLYLGPLH
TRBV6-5 ASSYSWNVPRYEQY
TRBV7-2 ASSSEGFNQPQH
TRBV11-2 ASSSMNRVESGELF
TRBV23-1 ASSQSTEETQY
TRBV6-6 ASSYPPGLANEQF
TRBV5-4 ASSLSVGARYEQY
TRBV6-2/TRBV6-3 ASSSRNEQF
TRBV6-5 ASGGQGEQF
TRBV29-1 SVDSTGGYTEAF
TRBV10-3 AISEGEGARGNTIY
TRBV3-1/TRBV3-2 ASSPWLEPGGRNSEQY
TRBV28 ASSLSHQPQH
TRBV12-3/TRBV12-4 ASSRRREGTQY
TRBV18 ASSPQPGQRNNEQF
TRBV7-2 ASSLVGPGTGELF
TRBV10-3 AISETSGVTQETQY
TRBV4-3 ASSQDVTAGSPLH
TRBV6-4 ASSVDRDAPLH
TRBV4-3 ASSQGPQIPGNTIY
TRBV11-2 ASSLDLGSRAY
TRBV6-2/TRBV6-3 ASSTGLANEQF
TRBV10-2 ASRGTSVNEQF
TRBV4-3 ASSQVSGQASNYGYT
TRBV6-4 ASSEGPFYEQY
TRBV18 ASSPSTGDGYT
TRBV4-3 ASSQLGGYGYT